The rows below give T cell receptor beta chains drawn from one sample of a study of T-cell reconstitution after alpha-beta-depleted transplantation in children. Using its own MiXCR run on the PCR reads, TCRdb lists one record per CDR3 protein. Among around 200,000 distinct CDR3 sequences, around a sixth were seen once, and the ten largest hold 43%. Sequenced material: PBMCs, mostly from graft donor cells, taken 360 days after TCRalphabeta/CD19-depleted stem cell transplant. These TCRs come from a male patient aged 2-15 years who had a stem cell transplant for acute lymphoblastic leukemia, so the T cells may come from the graft donor. CDR3s include the opening cysteine and the closing phenylalanine or tryptophan. The order of the fields is J gene, clone size, CDR3 length, V gene, D gene, CDR3 protein, CDR3 DNA. A D gene is named only where the DNA matches it firmly. Clone size is shown for a subset of rows, as once, few, many or a class of expanded clone.

TRBJ2-7,NA,13,TRBV29-1,NA,CSVDDGGSYEQYF,TGCAGCGTTGATGACGGCGGCTCCTACGAGCAGTACTTC
TRBJ2-3,NA,15,TRBV10-2,TRBD2,CASSDLAGGTDTQYF,TGCGCCAGCAGTGACTTAGCGGGGGGCACAGATACGCAGTATTTT
TRBJ2-5,NA,12,TRBV21-1,NA,CASSKFRETQYF,TGTGCCAGCAGCAAATTTCGAGAGACCCAGTACTTC
TRBJ1-4,NA,15,TRBV7-6,NA,CASSLTKATNEKLFF,TGTGCCAGCAGCTTAACAAAAGCAACTAATGAAAAACTGTTTTTT
TRBJ1-5,many,16,TRBV12-3/TRBV12-4,NA,CASGVLLGTVNQPQHF,TGTGCCAGCGGCGTTCTCCTTGGGACGGTCAATCAGCCCCAGCATTTT
TRBJ2-7,few,12,TRBV3-1,NA,CASSQDRGEQYF,TGTGCCAGCAGCCAAGACAGGGGAGAGCAGTACTTC
TRBJ1-1,few,15,TRBV7-9,NA,CASRSQGPLNTEAFF,TGTGCCAGCAGGTCCCAGGGACCGCTGAACACTGAAGCTTTCTTT
TRBJ2-3,few,14,TRBV27,TRBD1,CASTRTGGTDTQYF,TGTGCCAGCACGCGGACAGGGGGCACAGATACGCAGTATTTT
TRBJ2-1,NA,17,TRBV5-1,TRBD2,CASSLSPGLAVYNEQFF,TGCGCCAGCAGCTTGTCCCCAGGACTAGCGGTGTACAATGAGCAGTTCTTC
TRBJ2-3,NA,15,TRBV12-3/TRBV12-4,NA,CASRLRGAYTDTQYF,TGTGCCAGCAGACTGAGGGGGGCCTACACAGATACGCAGTATTTT
TRBJ1-2,NA,16,TRBV7-2,TRBD1,CASSPVGTAANYGYTF,TGTGCCAGCAGCCCGGTCGGGACAGCAGCTAACTATGGCTACACCTTC
TRBJ1-1,NA,14,TRBV6-4,TRBD1,CASRGQGDGTEAFF,TGTGCCAGCAGGGGACAGGGGGACGGCACTGAAGCTTTCTTT
TRBJ1-1,few,10,TRBV29-1,NA,CSGVNTEAFF,TGCAGTGGCGTGAACACTGAAGCTTTCTTT
TRBJ2-7,few,17,TRBV9,TRBD1,CASSVATMGGQAYEQYF,TGTGCCAGCAGCGTAGCTACAATGGGGGGACAGGCCTACGAGCAGTACTTC
TRBJ2-7,NA,16,TRBV12-3/TRBV12-4,TRBD2,CASSFTLTSGVDEQYF,TGTGCCAGCAGTTTCACTTTGACTAGCGGGGTGGACGAGCAGTACTTC
TRBJ1-2,NA,12,TRBV11-2,NA,CASSFTNYGYTF,TGTGCCAGCAGCTTTACTAACTATGGCTACACCTTC
TRBJ1-2,few,16,TRBV4-2,TRBD1,CASSQAEQGALYGYTF,TGTGCCAGCAGCCAAGCTGAACAGGGGGCCCTCTATGGCTACACCTTC
TRBJ2-2,NA,14,TRBV5-1,TRBD1,CASGPGQGTGELFF,TGCGCCAGCGGTCCAGGACAGGGTACCGGGGAGCTGTTTTTT
TRBJ2-3,NA,13,TRBV29-1,NA,CSEGTGPTDTQYF,TGCAGCGAAGGAACGGGCCCCACAGATACGCAGTATTTT
TRBJ2-5,many,16,TRBV5-1,NA,CASRRKPLPSLETQYF,TGCGCCAGCAGACGGAAACCGCTCCCATCTCTGGAGACCCAGTACTTC
TRBJ2-7,NA,14,TRBV21-1,NA,CASSKDTFPLWRNF,TGTGCCAGCAGCAAAGATACCTTCCCACTTTGGCGAAACTTC
TRBJ1-1,NA,16,TRBV11-2,NA,CASSLDREGPNTEAFF,TGTGCCAGCAGCTTAGATCGCGAGGGACCGAACACTGAAGCTTTCTTT
TRBJ2-1,NA,16,TRBV29-1,TRBD1,CSVGQGAILSYNEQFF,TGCAGCGTTGGACAGGGGGCTATTCTCTCCTACAATGAGCAGTTCTTC
TRBJ1-1,few,13,TRBV10-2,NA,CASSETGRTEAFF,TGCGCCAGCAGTGAAACAGGGCGAACTGAAGCTTTCTTT
TRBJ2-7,few,13,TRBV10-3,TRBD1,CAITQGQAGEQYF,TGTGCCATCACACAGGGACAGGCGGGAGAGCAGTACTTC
TRBJ2-1,NA,14,TRBV18,TRBD2,CASSPWTSVNEQFF,TGTGCCAGCTCACCTTGGACTAGTGTCAATGAGCAGTTCTTC
TRBJ2-2,NA,15,TRBV7-3,NA,CASSLGQALTGELFF,TGTGCCAGCAGCTTGGGGCAGGCCCTCACCGGGGAGCTGTTTTTT